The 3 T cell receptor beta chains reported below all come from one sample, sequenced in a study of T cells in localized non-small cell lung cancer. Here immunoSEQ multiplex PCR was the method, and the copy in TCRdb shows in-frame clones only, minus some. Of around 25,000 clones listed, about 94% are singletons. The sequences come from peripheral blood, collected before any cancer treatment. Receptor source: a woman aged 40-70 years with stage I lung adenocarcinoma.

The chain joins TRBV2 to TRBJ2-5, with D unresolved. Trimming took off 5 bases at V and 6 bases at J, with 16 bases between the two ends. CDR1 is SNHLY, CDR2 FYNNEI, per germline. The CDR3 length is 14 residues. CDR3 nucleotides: TGTGCCAGCAGTACAGCCGGCAGTCGGAAGACCCAGTACTTC. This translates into CASSTAGSRKTQYF.

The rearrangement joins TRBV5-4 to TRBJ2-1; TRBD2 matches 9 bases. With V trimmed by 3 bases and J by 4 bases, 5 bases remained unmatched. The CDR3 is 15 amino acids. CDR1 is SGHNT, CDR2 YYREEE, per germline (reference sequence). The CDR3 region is CASSSPTSGYNEQFF. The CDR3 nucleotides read TGTGCCAGCAGCTCCCCGACTAGCGGTTACAATGAGCAGTTCTTC.

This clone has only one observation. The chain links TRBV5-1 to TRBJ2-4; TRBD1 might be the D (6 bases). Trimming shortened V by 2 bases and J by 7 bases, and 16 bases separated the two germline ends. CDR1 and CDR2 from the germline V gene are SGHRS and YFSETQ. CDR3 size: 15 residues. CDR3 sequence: CASSFDRPPQNIQYF. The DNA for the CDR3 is TGCGCCAGCAGCTTCGACAGGCCCCCTCAGAACATTCAGTACTTC. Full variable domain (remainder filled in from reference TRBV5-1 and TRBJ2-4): KAGVTQTPRYLIKTRGQQVTLSCSPISGHRSVSWYQQTPGQGLQFLFEYFSETQRNKGNFPGRFSGRQFSNSRSEMNVSTLELGDSALYLCASSFDRPPQNIQYFGAGTRLSVL.